This T cell receptor beta chain appears in the sequencing data of a study of blood T cell repertoires in COVID-19. Study in general: Sources were T cells, B-cell-depleted T cells, or PBMCs; the material itself was cDNA or gDNA.

The CDR3 consists of 15 residues. Per germline, CDR1 SGHRS and CDR2 YFSETQ. Deletions cut 6 bases from V and 2 bases from J, with 17 bases between. Study processing details: Amplification from reference gene primers served as the basis for estimated nucleated cell counts. Libraries were prepared by immunoSEQ multiplex PCR; TCRdb keeps only in-frame clonotypes and omits some of them. V and J calls and clone size are given by that table; D and trimming were obtained from the DNA. The sample has about 260,000 clones, around 86% seen once. This chain joins TRBV5-1 and TRBJ1-1; D is unclear. The clonotype was recovered from a woman between 40 and 50 years old who had recovered from COVID-19. The source material was peripheral blood. In DNA, the CDR3 is TGCGCCAGCAACGTTGGTGAGCCGATTAACACTGAAGCTTTCTTT. Translated: CASNVGEPINTEAFF.